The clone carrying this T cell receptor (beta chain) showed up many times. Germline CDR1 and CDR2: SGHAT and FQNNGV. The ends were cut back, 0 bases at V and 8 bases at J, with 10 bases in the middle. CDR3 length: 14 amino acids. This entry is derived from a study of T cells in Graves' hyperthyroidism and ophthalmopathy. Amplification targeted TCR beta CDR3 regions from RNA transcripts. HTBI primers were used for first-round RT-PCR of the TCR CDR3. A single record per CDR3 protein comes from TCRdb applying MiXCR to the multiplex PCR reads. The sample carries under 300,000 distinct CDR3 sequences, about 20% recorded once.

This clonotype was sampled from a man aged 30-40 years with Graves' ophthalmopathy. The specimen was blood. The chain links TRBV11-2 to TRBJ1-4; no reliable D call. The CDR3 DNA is TGTGCCAGCAGCTTAGAATGGTCGGGCGAAAAACTGTTTTTT. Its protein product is CASSLEWSGEKLFF.